This T cell receptor (beta chain) stems from a study of cytomegalovirus exposure and HLA in healthy donors. Between the trimmed V and J ends, which lost 2 bases and 7 bases, there was a span of 14 bases. CDR1 is GTSNPN, CDR2 SVGIG, per germline (reference sequence). The CDR3 is made up of 14 amino acids. TCRdb's copy holds only in-frame clones and misses some; the assay was immunoSEQ multiplex PCR. Of approximately 88,000 clones in the sample, approximately 84% were seen once. Sample: PBMCs. This TCR was sampled from a young woman in good health and CMV-seropositive. This rearrangement joins TRBV30 to TRBJ2-2; tentatively, D is TRBD2 (5 bases). The CDR3 bases are TGTGCCTGGAGTCGCTTAGCGAAGAACGGGGAGCTGTTTTTT. Residues: CAWSRLAKNGELFF.